This TCR beta chain emerged from a study of control samples from healthy donors and cancer patients (dated by TCRdb to between 2020 and 2021). On this clone itself: What antigen it recognizes has not been identified. No per-base quality is available; no much larger clone lies one base away.

Library preparation employed the immunoSEQ multiplex PCR assay. TCRdb's version of the immuneACCESS table is confined to in-frame rearrangements and falls short of the full clone set. An unresolved V gene accounts for under half of the shortfall where checked; the remainder is of unknown origin. The sample table lists 130,000 to 150,000 clones, about nine tenths of them with a count of one. Together, the top ten hold approximately 3% of the sample. Reading the germline V gene gives CDR1 MNHEY and CDR2 SVGAGI. The cysteine opens and the phenylalanine closes a CDR3 of 14 amino acids. CDR3 DNA is the only sequence kept; it has 42 bases, read in frame from the first base. Germline trimming: 3 bases from V, 6 bases from J; junction bases outside gene matches: 7.

The specimen sequenced was blood. The TCR comes from a young man in good health. The chain was built from TRBV6-5 and TRBJ2-7; 8 of the junction bases match TRBD2. DNA sequence: TGTGCCAGCAGTTATGAGCGGGGGTCGTTCGAGCAGTACTTC. Its product reads: CASSYERGSFEQYF.